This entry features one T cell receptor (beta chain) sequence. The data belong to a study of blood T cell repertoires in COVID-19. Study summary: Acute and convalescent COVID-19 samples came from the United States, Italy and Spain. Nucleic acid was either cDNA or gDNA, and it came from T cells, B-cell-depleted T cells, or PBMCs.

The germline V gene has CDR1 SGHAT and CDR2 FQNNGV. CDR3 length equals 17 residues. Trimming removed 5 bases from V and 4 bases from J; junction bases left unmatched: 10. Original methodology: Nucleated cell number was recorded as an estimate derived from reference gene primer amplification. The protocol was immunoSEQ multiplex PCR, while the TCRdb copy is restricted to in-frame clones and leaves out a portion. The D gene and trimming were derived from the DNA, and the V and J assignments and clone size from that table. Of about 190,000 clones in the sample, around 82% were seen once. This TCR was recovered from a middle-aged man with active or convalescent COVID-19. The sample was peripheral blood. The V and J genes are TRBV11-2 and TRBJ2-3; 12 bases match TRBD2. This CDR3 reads CASSENTSGGPPDTQYF. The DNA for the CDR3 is TGTGCCAGCAGCGAGAACACTAGCGGGGGGCCCCCAGATACGCAGTATTTT.